These T cell receptor beta chains were read from a single sample in a study of cytomegalovirus exposure and HLA in healthy donors. Libraries were prepared by immunoSEQ multiplex PCR; TCRdb keeps only in-frame clonotypes and omits some of them. Counted here are around 120,000 clones, about 70% occurring once; the ten biggest clones make up roughly 2.6%. The sequenced material came from PBMCs. The receptors here all came from a man aged 45-65 years in good health and CMV-seropositive. Each CDR3 is given with its conserved first and last residue. D genes are given only for firm matches. Only some rows state a clone size, as once, few, many or a class for expanded clones.

TRBV10-3	TRBD1	TRBJ1-2	NA	13	TGTGCCATCAGTGAAGGGGGGGGACAGGGTCTCACCTTC	CAISEGGGQGLTF
TRBV2	NA	TRBJ2-7	NA	13	TGTGCCAGCAGTGGGGCTGTATCCTACGAGCAGTACTTC	CASSGAVSYEQYF
TRBV5-1	TRBD1	TRBJ1-2	once	15	TGCGCCAGCAGCTTGGCAACAGGGGGTAACTATGGCTACGCCTTC	CASSLATGGNYGYAF
TRBV6-5	NA	TRBJ2-7	NA	14	TGTGCCAGCAGTGAGGGACTTGTCTCCTACGAGCAGTACTTC	CASSEGLVSYEQYF
TRBV5-1	NA	TRBJ2-5	NA	15	TGCGCCAGCAGCTTGGCACCGGAGTACCAAGAGACCCAGTACTTC	CASSLAPEYQETQYF
TRBV19	NA	TRBJ1-1	NA	14	TGTGCCACATCTCAGCCCAGGGGTAACACTGAAGCTTTCTTT	CATSQPRGNTEAFF
TRBV5-1	TRBD2	TRBJ2-5	NA	17	TGCGCCAGCAGCTTGACTAGCGGGACGAAGATAGGGGAGACCCAGTACTTC	CASSLTSGTKIGETQYF
TRBV5-6	TRBD1	TRBJ2-5	NA	13	TGTGCCAGTGGTACAGGGGGCTTAGAGACCCAGTACTTC	CASGTGGLETQYF
TRBV18	NA	TRBJ1-5	NA	14	TGTGCCAGCTCACCTTCAGGGGGCAATCAGCCCCAGCATTTT	CASSPSGGNQPQHF
TRBV7-6	NA	TRBJ2-5	NA	14	TGTGCCAGCAGCTTAGCGGGGGGCCAAGAGACCCAGTACTTC	CASSLAGGQETQYF
TRBV6-1	TRBD2	TRBJ2-1	NA	14	TGTGCCAGCAGTGGTGAGCGGGACTACAATGAGCAGTTCTTC	CASSGERDYNEQFF
TRBV11-2	TRBD2	TRBJ2-1	once	17	TGTGCCAGCAGCCCCCACCGGACTAGCGGGGGGCACAATGAGCAGTTCTTC	CASSPHRTSGGHNEQFF
TRBV5-1	NA	TRBJ1-2	NA	15	TGCGCCAGCAGCTTGGGACAGTTCGTGGACTATGGCTACACCTTC	CASSLGQFVDYGYTF
TRBV29-1	TRBD2	TRBJ2-3	NA	15	TGCAGCGTCCAGACCGGGACTAGCGTACGAGATACGCAGTATTTT	CSVQTGTSVRDTQYF
TRBV4-1	NA	TRBJ1-5	once	20	TGCGCCAGCAGCCAGGATCCGACGACGGGATCCCGGGGTAGCAATCAGCCCCAGCATTTT	CASSQDPTTGSRGSNQPQHF
TRBV27	NA	TRBJ2-3	NA	15	TGTGCCAGCAGTTCCAATCGACTCTTCACAGATACGCAGTATTTT	CASSSNRLFTDTQYF
TRBV5-6	NA	TRBJ2-5	NA	15	TGTGCCAGCAGCTTGGAAGGGACTGGACAAGAGACCCAGTACTTC	CASSLEGTGQETQYF
TRBV29-1	TRBD2	TRBJ2-1	NA	17	TGCAGCGTTGAAGATCGCGCCTCGGCGGGAGGGAGGAATGAGCAGTTCTTC	CSVEDRASAGGRNEQFF
TRBV15	NA	TRBJ2-7	once	17	TGTGCCACCAGCAGAGTTTGGGGAGCGGGTCCTTCCTACGAGCAGTACTTC	CATSRVWGAGPSYEQYF
TRBV27	NA	TRBJ1-1	once	15	TGTGCCAGCAGTCCCATGGGGGCAGGGAACACTGAAGCTTTCTTT	CASSPMGAGNTEAFF
TRBV11-1	TRBD1	TRBJ1-2	NA	13	TGTGCCAGCAGCTTTTCAGGGGGCTATGGCTACACCTTC	CASSFSGGYGYTF
TRBV5-1	NA	TRBJ2-3	NA	15	TGCGCCAGCAGAGAGCGGGCTGGGGGAGGAGATACGCAGTATTTT	CASRERAGGGDTQYF
TRBV9	TRBD2	TRBJ2-2	NA	16	TGTGCCAGCAGCGTAGTGAGCGGGACCGGGGCCGGGGAGCTGTTTTTT	CASSVVSGTGAGELFF
TRBV2	TRBD1	TRBJ2-7	NA	15	TGTGCCAGCAGTGCGATCAGGGGGCGGGAACGCGAGCAGTACTTC	CASSAIRGREREQYF
TRBV11-1	NA	TRBJ1-1	NA	14	TGTGCCAGCAGCTCAGGGAGGTCGGGCACTGAAGCTTTCTTT	CASSSGRSGTEAFF
TRBV5-1	TRBD2	TRBJ2-3	NA	15	TGCGCCAGCAGCTTGCCGGGAGGGCGAGCAGATACGCAGTATTTT	CASSLPGGRADTQYF
TRBV9	TRBD2	TRBJ2-3	NA	15	TGTGCCAGCAGCGTGACTAGCGGGGCCACAGATACGCAGTATTTT	CASSVTSGATDTQYF
TRBV30	TRBD2	TRBJ2-2	NA	15	TGTGCCTGGAGTGTTAGCGGGGTTCACACCGGGGAGCTGTTTTTT	CAWSVSGVHTGELFF
TRBV6-5	NA	TRBJ2-1	NA	14	TGTGCCAGCAGCCAAGGGACAATCTGGGATGAGCAGTTCTTC	CASSQGTIWDEQFF
TRBV6-1	TRBD1	TRBJ2-7	NA	15	TGTGCCAGCAGTGACGGGACAGCATTTTCCTACGAGCAGTACTTC	CASSDGTAFSYEQYF
TRBV6-5	NA	TRBJ2-7	NA	13	TGTGCCAGCAGTGGGGACAACTCCTACGAGCAGTACTTC	CASSGDNSYEQYF
TRBV2	TRBD2	TRBJ2-3	NA	14	TGTGCCACCTCTTCAACCGTGACTAGCGGGAGCCAGTATTTT	CATSSTVTSGSQYF
TRBV7-2	TRBD1	TRBJ2-7	NA	15	TGTGCCAGCAGCGTTAGACAGGGGGAACGGTACGAGCAGTACTTC	CASSVRQGERYEQYF
TRBV5-1	NA	TRBJ2-2	NA	16	TGCGCCAGCAGCATCACCGGGACTGACGTGCCTGGGGAGCTGTTTTTT	CASSITGTDVPGELFF
TRBV11-3	NA	TRBJ2-3	NA	13	TGTGCCAGCAGCTTTTATCGCACAGATACGCAGTATTTT	CASSFYRTDTQYF
TRBV7-3	NA	TRBJ2-5	NA	14	TGTGCCAGCAGCCCAGGCGGGGAACAAGAGACCCAGTACTTC	CASSPGGEQETQYF
TRBV6-5	TRBD2	TRBJ2-1	NA	14	TGTGCCAGCACCACAGCGGGAGTTCGCAATGAGCAGTTCTTC	CASTTAGVRNEQFF
TRBV10-3	NA	TRBJ1-1	NA	13	TGTGCCATCAGTGAGTCCGACTCCACTGAAGCTTTCTTT	CAISESDSTEAFF
TRBV5-1	NA	TRBJ2-7	NA	10	TGCGCCAGCCGCGACTACGAGCAGTACTTC	CASRDYEQYF
TRBV5-1	NA	TRBJ2-7	few	13	TGCGCCAGCAGCTTGGACATCCTCTACGAGCAGTACTTC	CASSLDILYEQYF
TRBV18	NA	TRBJ1-1	NA	16	TGTGCCAGCTCACCATCCGGGGGTCGGGATAACACTGAAGCTTTCTTT	CASSPSGGRDNTEAFF
TRBV5-1	TRBD1	TRBJ2-3	NA	16	TGCGCCAGCAGCTTTCAACAGGGGCTCCCCACAGATACGCAGTATTTT	CASSFQQGLPTDTQYF
TRBV27	NA	TRBJ2-7	few	14	TGTGCCAGCAGTCTCTCTTGGGACAACTACGAGCAGTACTTC	CASSLSWDNYEQYF
TRBV4-1	NA	TRBJ1-6	NA	16	TGCGCCAGCAGCCAAGCAGGAGGCATTAGTTATTCACCCCTCCACTTT	CASSQAGGISYSPLHF
TRBV21-1	NA	TRBJ1-6	medium-sized	16	TGTGCCAGCTCGGAGGAAGGGCCCTCCTATAATTCACCCCTCCACTTT	CASSEEGPSYNSPLHF
TRBV6-5	TRBD2	TRBJ2-3	NA	15	TGTGCCAGCAGTTGGACTAGCGGGAGCACAGATACGCAGTATTTT	CASSWTSGSTDTQYF
TRBV7-3	TRBD2	TRBJ2-1	NA	17	TGTGCCAGCAGCTCTTCGGGACTAGCGGGGGGGCCCCATGAGCAGTTCTTC	CASSSSGLAGGPHEQFF
TRBV19	TRBD2	TRBJ2-3	NA	21	TGTGCCAGTAGTTCCCTGGCCGTTAATAGCGGGGGGGCGGGTGGCACAGATACGCAGTATTTT	CASSSLAVNSGGAGGTDTQYF
TRBV6-6	NA	TRBJ1-1	once	12	TGTGCCAGCAGTTTTCGAGCCACTGAAGCTTTCTTT	CASSFRATEAFF
TRBV9	NA	TRBJ2-1	NA	13	TGTGCCAGCAGCGTAGCCCCGGGTAATGAGCAGTTCTTC	CASSVAPGNEQFF
TRBV4-2	TRBD2	TRBJ2-1	NA	13	TGTGCCAGCAGCCCATTAGGGACTAGCGGGCAGTTCTTC	CASSPLGTSGQFF
TRBV10-1	TRBD2	TRBJ2-5	NA	16	TGCGCCAGCAGTCCCGGCCTGGCGGGAGCTGGGGAGACCCAGTACTTC	CASSPGLAGAGETQYF
TRBV10-3	TRBD2	TRBJ2-1	NA	13	TGTGCCATCGGCCGTCTAGCGGGGGATGAGCAGTTCTTC	CAIGRLAGDEQFF
TRBV6-1	NA	TRBJ2-3	few	11	TGTGCCAGCAGTCTCACAGATACGCAGTATTTT	CASSLTDTQYF
TRBV6-5	TRBD2	TRBJ2-5	NA	15	TGTGCCAGCAGAAGGCTAGCGGGGGGTCAAGAGACCCAGTACTTC	CASRRLAGGQETQYF
TRBV5-1	NA	TRBJ1-2	NA	15	TGCGCCAGCAGCTTGGCCAATCAGGGCGACTATGGCTACACCTTC	CASSLANQGDYGYTF
TRBV21-1	NA	TRBJ2-7	NA	16	TGTGCCAGCAGCAGACTTAGCGGGGGGGCGACCTACGAGCAGTACTTC	CASSRLSGGATYEQYF
TRBV27	TRBD2	TRBJ2-7	NA	16	TGTGCCAGCAGTTTGCTGGGACTAGCGGGAGTCGGCGAGCAGTACTTC	CASSLLGLAGVGEQYF
TRBV6-1	NA	TRBJ1-2	NA	13	TGTGCCAGCGGAACGGAGGTCGTTAAGGGCTACACCTTC	CASGTEVVKGYTF
TRBV6-1	TRBD1	TRBJ1-3	NA	14	TGTGCCAGCAGGAGGGGGCTCTCTGGAAACACCATATATTTT	CASRRGLSGNTIYF